This TCR beta chain was observed in a study of blood T cell repertoires in COVID-19. Some clones are missing from TCRdb's copy, which holds only in-frame ones; the method was immunoSEQ multiplex PCR. The sample lists a few hundred thousand clones; approximately 88% were seen once. This clonotype was sampled from a man aged 30 to 45 who had recovered from COVID-19. Material: PBMCs or T cells enriched from blood (not recorded which).

CDR3 nucleotides: TGCGCCAGCAGCATAAAGACTAGCGGACAAGAGACCCAGTACTTC. This gives the protein CASSIKTSGQETQYF. This chain uses TRBV5-1 with TRBJ2-5, with 9 bases identical to TRBD2. This CDR3 contains 15 residues. Germline-derived CDR1 and CDR2 are SGHRS and YFSETQ. V lost 4 bases, J lost 2 bases, and 6 bases stayed unmatched.